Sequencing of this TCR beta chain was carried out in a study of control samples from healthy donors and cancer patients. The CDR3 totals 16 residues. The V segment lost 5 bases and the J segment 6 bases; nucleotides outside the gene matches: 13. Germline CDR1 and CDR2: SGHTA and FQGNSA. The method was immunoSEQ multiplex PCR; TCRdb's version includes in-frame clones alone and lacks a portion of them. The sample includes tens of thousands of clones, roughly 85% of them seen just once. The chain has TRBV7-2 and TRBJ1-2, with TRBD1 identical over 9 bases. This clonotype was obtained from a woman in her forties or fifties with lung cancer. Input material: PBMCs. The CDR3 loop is CASSGLYSGTGHGYTF. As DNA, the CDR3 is TGTGCCAGCAGCGGACTATATTCCGGGACAGGGCATGGCTACACCTTC.